Shown below are 17 T cell receptor beta chains from a single sample sequenced in a study of blood T cells in healthy people across ages. Alongside a J-beta primer mix, a sample-barcoded 5' primer served in a second PCR lasting 7 to 11 cycles. TCRdb re-derived calls from the 5' RACE reads in MiXCR, one entry per CDR3 protein. Of 2 million or so distinct CDR3 sequences in the sample, around 48% were seen once. Sequencing was done on a sample of blood. Every receptor here comes from a woman aged 35 to 49 in good health.

This clonotype came up a few times. The V call is TRBV20-1, the J call TRBJ2-3, with no clear D. Germline loops: CDR1 DFQATT, CDR2 SNEGSKA (reference sequence). V lost 6 bases and J 5 bases, leaving 6 bases between the germline ends. This CDR3 comprises 10 residues. CDR3 DNA sequence: TGCAGTGCGGTAGGAGATACGCAGTATTTT. Residues: CSAVGDTQYF.

The V gene is TRBV7-2, the J gene TRBJ2-3; D not certain. Between the trimmed V and J ends, which lost 5 bases and 3 bases, there was a span of 9 bases. The CDR3 totals 13 residues. Germline V gives CDR1 SGHTA, CDR2 FQGNSA. The CDR3 coding sequence is TGTGCCAGCAGCCCGACATGGACAGATACGCAGTATTTT. Encoded protein: CASSPTWTDTQYF.

This chain links TRBV4-2 with TRBJ2-1; 9 bases match TRBD2. V dropped 0 bases and J dropped 1; count of bases not matched to a gene: 10. The CDR3 extends over 19 amino acids. In germline, CDR1 is LGHNA, CDR2 YNFKEQ. The CDR3, as DNA: TGTGCCAGCAGCCAAGAGGGCACAGGGCGGGGGGGTTCCTACAATGAGCAGTTCTTC. It specifies CASSQEGTGRGGSYNEQFF.

This clonotype was detected a few times. The genes are TRBV5-1 and TRBJ2-7; 8 nucleotides align to TRBD2. This CDR3 has 14 amino acids. Per germline, CDR1 SGHRS and CDR2 YFSETQ. J gave up 0 bases and V 5 bases, and 4 bases lay outside the gene matches. The CDR3 coding sequence is TGCGCCAGCAGTAGCGGGGCCCTCTCCTACGAGCAGTACTTC. Its protein product is CASSSGALSYEQYF.

The gene calls are TRBV5-1 and TRBJ2-3; D might be TRBD1 (5 bases). Per germline, CDR1 SGHRS and CDR2 YFSETQ. V was trimmed by 5 bases and J by 2 bases, leaving 12 bases between them. This CDR3 spans 14 amino acids. CDR3 sequence: CASRTEISTDTQYF. The CDR3 nucleotides are TGCGCCAGCAGGACAGAGATTTCCACAGATACGCAGTATTTT.

The gene calls are TRBV25-1 and TRBJ1-1; D unresolved. Germline loops: CDR1 MGHDK, CDR2 SYGVNS. V was pared by 5 bases and J by 4 bases, with 14 bases between. The CDR3 covers 14 residues. The CDR3 sequence: CASSSAWGGTEAFF. CDR3 nucleotides: TGTGCCAGCAGTTCAGCTTGGGGTGGCACTGAAGCTTTCTTT.

There are a few counts of this clonotype. This rearrangement joins TRBV29-1 to TRBJ2-7, with D unresolved. This CDR3 has 12 amino acids. Germline values: CDR1 SQVTM, CDR2 ANQGSEA. Trimming took off 4 bases at V and 4 bases at J, with 11 bases between the two ends. The CDR3 loop reads CSVVIVGYEQYF. CDR3 in DNA: TGCAGCGTTGTAATTGTGGGATACGAGCAGTACTTC.

This clonotype turned up a few times. The chain is built from TRBV20-1 and TRBJ2-5; D possibly uses TRBD1 or TRBD2 (7 bases each). The V end lost 7 bases, the J end lost 6 bases, and 24 bases lay between the germline ends. The CDR3 runs to 15 residues. Germline-derived CDR1 and CDR2 are DFQATT and SNEGSKA (reference sequence). The CDR3 here is CSGPADREGGKTQYF. The CDR3 DNA reads TGCAGTGGCCCAGCAGACAGGGAGGGGGGGAAGACCCAGTACTTC.

The CDR3 here is CASGWPDRVGHEQFF. The CDR3 DNA follows: TGTGCTAGTGGTTGGCCCGACAGGGTAGGACATGAGCAGTTCTTC. This chain links TRBV12-5 with TRBJ2-1, with 7 positions matching TRBD1. V dropped 4 bases and J dropped 8; count of bases not matched to a gene: 11. This CDR3 has 15 residues. CDR1 is LGHNT, CDR2 FRNRAP, per germline.

This clonotype was seen more than once but under ten times. This chain connects TRBV4-1 to TRBJ2-1, with unresolved D. The length of the CDR3 is 15 residues. V was pared by 1 base and J by 3 bases, with 10 bases between. Germline lookup yields CDR1 MGHRA and CDR2 YSYEKL. The CDR3 loop reads CASSQVGSFYNEQFF. The CDR3 nucleotides read TGCGCCAGCAGCCAAGTTGGTAGCTTCTACAATGAGCAGTTCTTC.

This clonotype was counted at least ten times. J is TRBJ2-7 and V is TRBV12-3 or TRBV12-4; no firm D call. The CDR3 contains 13 residues. V shed 5 bases and J shed 2 bases, with 10 bases lying between them. DNA of the CDR3: TGTGCCAGCAGTCACGGGTCTACCTACGAGCAGTACTTC. Translated, it gives CASSHGSTYEQYF.

V usage is TRBV18 and J usage is TRBJ2-3; tentative D call: TRBD2 (6 bases). The CDR3 is 14 amino acids. V gave up 3 bases and J gave up 7 bases, with 14 bases separating them. From germline, CDR1 is KGHSH and CDR2 LQKENI. The CDR3 protein is CASSPTGGSNTQYF. The CDR3 DNA follows: TGTGCCAGCTCACCTACCGGGGGATCAAATACGCAGTATTTT.

The chain uses TRBV20-1 and TRBJ2-3; D is undetermined. With 6 bases removed from V and 0 bases from J, the gap between germline ends came to 13 bases. The CDR3 covers 14 residues. Germline CDR1 reads DFQATT; CDR2 reads SNEGSKA (reference sequence). The CDR3 sequence is CSAFVSTSTDTQYF. The CDR3 DNA reads as TGCAGTGCCTTCGTATCCACTAGCACAGATACGCAGTATTTT.

This chain joins TRBV6-5 and TRBJ2-1; D possibly corresponds to TRBD2 (7 bases). The CDR3 loop spans 14 amino acids. V was cut by 5 bases and J by 5 bases, with 13 bases left in between. Germline V gene sequence: CDR1 MNHEY, CDR2 SVGAGI. In nucleotides, the CDR3 is TGTGCCAGCAGTACCCGGGGGGCAAACAATGAGCAGTTCTTC. It translates to CASSTRGANNEQFF.

The V gene is TRBV7-9, the J gene TRBJ2-1; 7 bases agree with TRBD1. V was clipped by 3 bases and J by 3 bases; unmatched bases: 8. Germline V lookup: CDR1 SEHNR, CDR2 FQNEAQ (reference sequence). This CDR3 region has 16 residues. In DNA, the CDR3 is TGTGCCAGCAGCTTTCGCACCGGGACAGACTACAATGAGCAGTTCTTC. Protein sequence: CASSFRTGTDYNEQFF.

The V and J genes are TRBV7-2 and TRBJ1-1; tentative D call: TRBD1 (5 bases). Germline CDR1 reads SGHTA; CDR2 reads FQGNSA. V was cut by 4 bases and J by 8 bases, with 17 bases left in between. The CDR3 sequence is 14 residues long. DNA for the CDR3: TGTGCCAGCAGCTCATACGCCGCAGGGAAGGAAGCTTTCTTT. This sequence encodes CASSSYAAGKEAFF.

The chain employs TRBV5-1 and TRBJ2-1; D remains ambiguous. The germline V gene has CDR1 SGHRS and CDR2 YFSETQ. The CDR3 spans 11 residues. Trimming removed 7 bases at V and 6 bases at J, with 8 bases between. CDR3 loop: CASGQINEQFF. In DNA, the CDR3 is TGCGCCAGCGGGCAGATCAATGAGCAGTTCTTC.